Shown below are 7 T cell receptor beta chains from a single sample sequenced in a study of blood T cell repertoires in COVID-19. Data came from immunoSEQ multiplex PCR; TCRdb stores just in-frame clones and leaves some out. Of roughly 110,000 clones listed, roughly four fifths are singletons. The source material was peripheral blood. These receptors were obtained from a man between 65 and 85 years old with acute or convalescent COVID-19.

The CDR3 DNA follows: TGTGCCAGAAGGACAGGGGGCGCGGAGGATTTGGGTACTGAAGCTTTCTTT. Its protein is CARRTGGAEDLGTEAFF. The V gene is TRBV30, the J gene TRBJ1-1, with 11 bases matching TRBD1. V lost 8 bases to trimming and J lost 5 bases; unmatched junction nucleotides: 19. The germline CDR1 and CDR2 sequences are GTSNPN and SVGIG (reference sequence). This CDR3 region has 17 residues. The whole variable domain, remainder taken from reference TRBV30 and TRBJ1-1, is SQTIHQWPATLVQPVGSPLSLECTVEGTSNPNLYWYRQAAGRGLQLLFYSVGIGQISSEVPQNLSASRPQDRQFILSSKKLLLSDSGFYLCARRTGGAEDLGTEAFFGQGTRLTVV.

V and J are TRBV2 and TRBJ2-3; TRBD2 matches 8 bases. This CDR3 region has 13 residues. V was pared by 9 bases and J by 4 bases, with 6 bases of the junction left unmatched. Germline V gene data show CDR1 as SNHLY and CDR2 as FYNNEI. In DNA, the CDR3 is TGTGCCAGTGGGGAACTAGCGGCAGATACGCAGTATTTT. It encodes CASGELAADTQYF.

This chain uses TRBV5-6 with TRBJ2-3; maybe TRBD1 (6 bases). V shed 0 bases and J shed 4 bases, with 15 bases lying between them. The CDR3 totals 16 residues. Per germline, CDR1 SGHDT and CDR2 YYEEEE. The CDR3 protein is CASSLGYRAGADTQYF. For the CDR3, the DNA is TGTGCCAGCAGCTTGGGATACAGGGCAGGGGCAGATACGCAGTATTTT.

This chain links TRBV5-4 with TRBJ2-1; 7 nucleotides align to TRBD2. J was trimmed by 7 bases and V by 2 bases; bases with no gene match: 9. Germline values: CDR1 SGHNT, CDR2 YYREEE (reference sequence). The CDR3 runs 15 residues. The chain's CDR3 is CASSFGGGGRNEQFF. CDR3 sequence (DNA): TGTGCCAGCAGCTTTGGGGGGGGAGGGCGTAATGAGCAGTTCTTC.

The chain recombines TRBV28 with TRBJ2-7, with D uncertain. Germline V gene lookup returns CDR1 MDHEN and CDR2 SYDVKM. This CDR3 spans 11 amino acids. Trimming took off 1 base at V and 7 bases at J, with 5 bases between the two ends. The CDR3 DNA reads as TGTGCCAGCAGTTTATCCCAGGAGCAGTACTTC. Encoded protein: CASSLSQEQYF.

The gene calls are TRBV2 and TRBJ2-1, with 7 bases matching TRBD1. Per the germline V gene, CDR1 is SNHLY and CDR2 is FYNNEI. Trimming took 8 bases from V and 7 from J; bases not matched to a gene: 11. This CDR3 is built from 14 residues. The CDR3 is CASEARDSRNEQFF. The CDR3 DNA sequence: TGTGCCAGCGAGGCCCGGGACAGCCGAAATGAGCAGTTCTTC.

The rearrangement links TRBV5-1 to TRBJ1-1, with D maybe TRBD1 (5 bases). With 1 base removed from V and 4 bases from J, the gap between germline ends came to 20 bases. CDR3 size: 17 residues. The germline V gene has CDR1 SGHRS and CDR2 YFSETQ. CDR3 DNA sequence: TGCGCCAGCAGCTTGTTTGGGGCGGAGGGTCGATCCACTGAAGCTTTCTTT. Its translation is CASSLFGAEGRSTEAFF.